The 31 T cell receptor beta chains reported below all come from one sample, sequenced in a study of blood T cell repertoires in COVID-19. This table comes from immunoSEQ multiplex PCR, and its TCRdb copy is limited to in-frame clones, with some not included. The sample records about 45,000 clones, about nine tenths being singletons. Material: peripheral blood. These receptors were taken from a human donor in a cohort sampled during active COVID-19.

The chain uses TRBV4-2 and TRBJ2-7; 11 nucleotides match TRBD2. This CDR3 comprises 16 residues. Trimming removed 2 bases from V and 3 bases from J; junction bases left unmatched: 6. Germline V gives CDR1 LGHNA, CDR2 YNFKEQ. As DNA, the CDR3 is TGTGCCAGCAGCCAAACGGGACTAGCGGAGAACTACGAGCAGTACTTC. This gives the protein CASSQTGLAENYEQYF.

This clone came up a few times. The chain uses TRBV11-2 and TRBJ2-1; D possibly corresponds to TRBD2 (6 bases). CDR1 and CDR2 (germline): SGHAT, FQNNGV. The V and J ends lost 5 bases and 6 bases respectively, with 20 bases between them. This CDR3 has 16 amino acids. The CDR3 bases are TGTGCCAGCAGCCCCTACGGGGAGGAGGTACGCAATGAGCAGTTCTTC. Its translation: CASSPYGEEVRNEQFF.

The chain joins TRBV15 to TRBJ1-5; D is unclear. Trimming cost V 4 bases and J 4 bases, with 8 bases left between them. The CDR3 consists of 13 residues. Germline values: CDR1 LNHNV, CDR2 YYDKDF (reference sequence). The CDR3 nucleotides are TGTGCCACCAGCACCGGCAGGAATCAGCCCCAGCATTTT. Amino acids: CATSTGRNQPQHF.

This chain joins TRBV6-4 and TRBJ2-2; D is perhaps TRBD1 (6 bases). Per germline, CDR1 MRHNA and CDR2 SNTAGT. The CDR3 length is 14 residues. V lost 4 bases, J lost 1 base, and 7 bases lay in between. CDR3 loop: CASSVTGNTGELFF. The CDR3, as DNA: TGTGCCAGCAGTGTGACAGGGAACACCGGGGAGCTGTTTTTT.

The chain links TRBV28 to TRBJ1-6; 8 nucleotides match TRBD1. The ends lost 4 bases at V and 10 bases at J; junction bases unmatched: 9. The CDR3 has 15 amino acids. Germline-derived CDR1 and CDR2 are MDHEN and SYDVKM. The DNA for the CDR3 is TGTGCCAGCAGTTACGGACAGGGTGATTTGTCACCCCTCCACTTT. Encoded protein: CASSYGQGDLSPLHF.

The chain employs TRBV25-1 and TRBJ2-7, with 8 bases matching TRBD1. Germline lookup yields CDR1 MGHDK and CDR2 SYGVNS. V lost 5 bases to trimming and J lost 1 base; unmatched junction nucleotides: 4. CDR3 length: 14 residues. The DNA of the CDR3 is TGTGCCAGCAGTAGAACAGGGGGATCCTACGAGCAGTACTTC. Encoded protein: CASSRTGGSYEQYF.

The J gene is TRBJ2-3, the V gene TRBV6-5; 12 bases are a match to TRBD2. Germline values: CDR1 MNHEY, CDR2 SVGAGI. The CDR3 sequence is 15 residues long. After removal of 4 bases from V and 5 bases from J, the junction contained 4 bases not matched to a gene. The CDR3 region has the DNA TGTGCCAGCAGTTTGACTAGCGGGAGTCTAGATACGCAGTATTTT. It is translated as CASSLTSGSLDTQYF.

V is TRBV7-2 and J is TRBJ2-2; 11 bases fit TRBD2. The J segment lost 5 bases and the V segment lost 8 bases, leaving 7 bases of the junction unmatched. Germline CDR1 reads SGHTA; CDR2 reads FQGNSA. The CDR3 contains 15 residues. In nucleotides, the CDR3 is TGTGCCAGCGGGAAGGGACTAGCGGCTACCGGGGAGCTGTTTTTT. It encodes CASGKGLAATGELFF.

This clone occurred once. V is TRBV24-1 and J is TRBJ2-7; D gene ambiguous. The germline V gene encodes CDR1 KGHDR and CDR2 SFDVKD. This CDR3 has 13 amino acids. Trimming shortened V by 2 bases and J by 4 bases, and 8 bases separated the two germline ends. CDR3 DNA sequence: TGTGCCACCAGTGATTCCTACAGTTACGAGCAGTACTTC. Translated, it gives CATSDSYSYEQYF.

The J gene is TRBJ2-5, the V gene TRBV6-4; 16 nucleotides line up with TRBD2. The length of the CDR3 is 15 residues. V lost 8 bases and J lost 1; bases outside the gene matches: 1. The germline gives CDR1 MRHNA, CDR2 SNTAGT. The CDR3, as DNA: TGTGCCAGCGGGACTAGCGGGAGGGTCCAAGAGACCCAGTACTTC. Its translation is CASGTSGRVQETQYF.

The chain joins TRBV2 to TRBJ1-2; TRBD1 matches 9 bases. The CDR3 spans 13 residues. Germline V gene data show CDR1 as SNHLY and CDR2 as FYNNEI. The ends lost 4 bases at V and 3 bases at J; junction bases unmatched: 0. CDR3 DNA sequence: TGTGCCAGCAGTGGGACAGGGGACTATGGCTACACCTTC. Its translation is CASSGTGDYGYTF.

This rearrangement joins TRBV5-4 to TRBJ2-1; possibly TRBD2 for D (5 bases). The length of the CDR3 is 16 residues. With 3 bases removed from V and 8 bases from J, the gap between germline ends came to 21 bases. Germline V gene sequence: CDR1 SGHNT, CDR2 YYREEE (reference sequence). The CDR3 coding sequence is TGTGCCAGCAGCTCCACTAAACGGGCTAGCTCTTATGAGCAGTTCTTC. Protein: CASSSTKRASSYEQFF.

The chain combines TRBV12-3 or TRBV12-4 with TRBJ2-1, with D uncertain. V lost 5 bases and J 4 bases, leaving 6 bases between the germline ends. There are 12 residues in the CDR3. In nucleotides, the CDR3 is TGTGCCAGCAGTCTAACTTACAATGAGCAGTTCTTC. Its protein is CASSLTYNEQFF.

The rearrangement joins TRBV28 to TRBJ1-5, with no clear D. Germline CDR1 MDHEN, CDR2 SYDVKM. The CDR3 is 13 amino acids. Trimming took off 5 bases at V and 0 bases at J, with 5 bases between the two ends. The DNA of the CDR3 is TGTGCCAGCAGTAGAGGTAGCAATCAGCCCCAGCATTTT. Its translation: CASSRGSNQPQHF.

This clone was detected once. The rearrangement uses TRBV9 and TRBJ2-7; 9 bases are shared with TRBD2. CDR3 length: 15 amino acids. CDR1 is SGDLS, CDR2 YYNGEE, per germline. With 2 bases clipped from V and 4 bases from J, the junction kept 7 bases outside the gene matches. The CDR3 loop reads CASSVRSGRWYEQYF. In DNA form, the CDR3 reads TGTGCCAGCAGCGTTCGTAGCGGGAGATGGTACGAGCAGTACTTC.

The genes are TRBV27 and TRBJ2-7; D is uncertain. Trimming cost V 8 bases and J 6 bases, with 20 bases left between them. Germline V gives CDR1 MNHEY, CDR2 SMNVEV (reference sequence). The CDR3 sequence is 14 residues long. CDR3 residues: CASSPSRKSSEQYF. The CDR3 DNA reads TGTGCCAGCTCCCCCTCCCGAAAATCCAGCGAGCAGTACTTC.

This sequence joins TRBV6-2 or TRBV6-3 and TRBJ2-1, with 9 bases identical to TRBD2. Germline CDR1 and CDR2: MNHEY and SVGEGT. The CDR3 is 16 residues long. Trimming cost V 4 bases and J 8 bases; bases outside gene matches: 12. CDR3 sequence reads: CASSFGGGAQSYEQFF. Here the CDR3 DNA reads TGTGCCAGCAGTTTCGGCGGGGGGGCGCAATCCTATGAGCAGTTCTTC.

The J gene is TRBJ1-4, the V gene TRBV27; 7 bases agree with TRBD1. V trimming: 6 bases; J trimming: 8 bases; junction bases outside the gene matches: 9. Germline CDR1 is MNHEY and CDR2 is SMNVEV (reference sequence). This CDR3 contains 14 residues. CDR3 bases: TGTGCCAGCAGCACGACAGGGAGCAAAGAAAAACTGTTTTTT. It codes for CASSTTGSKEKLFF.

V gene TRBV3-1 (or the pseudogene TRBV3-2) combines with J gene TRBJ2-7; D may be TRBD2 (6 bases). Per germline, CDR1 LGHDT and CDR2 YNNKEL (reference sequence). Deletions cut 5 bases from V and 5 bases from J, with 13 bases between. The length of the CDR3 is 13 residues. CDR3 region: CASSRPGVNEQYF. CDR3 DNA sequence: TGTGCCAGCAGCAGACCGGGGGTGAACGAGCAGTACTTC.

V gene TRBV11-2 combines with J gene TRBJ2-7, with D hard to call. Between the trimmed V and J ends, which lost 2 bases and 7 bases, there was a span of 12 bases. The CDR3 is 13 residues long. CDR1 is SGHAT and CDR2 is FQNNGV in the germline V gene. CDR3 DNA: TGTGCCAGCAGCTTACCCTCCCCCCAGGAGCAGTACTTC. Translation gives CASSLPSPQEQYF.

CDR3 in amino acids: CASSLQGADEQYF. The CDR3 nucleotides are TGCGCCAGCAGCTTACAGGGAGCGGACGAGCAGTACTTC. The chain links TRBV5-1 to TRBJ2-7, with D possibly being TRBD1 (6 bases). Trimming took 2 bases from V and 5 from J, leaving 11 bases between them. The V gene's germline CDR1 is SGHRS and CDR2 YFSETQ. The CDR3 is 13 amino acids.

The chain uses TRBV2 and TRBJ2-7; a weak D match, TRBD1 (6 bases). The CDR3 covers 15 residues. V lost 8 bases and J lost 3, with 20 bases in between. CDR1 SNHLY and CDR2 FYNNEI come from the germline V gene. The CDR3 loop reads CASQKGVEGIYEQYF. The CDR3 region has the DNA TGTGCCAGCCAGAAGGGGGTCGAGGGTATCTACGAGCAGTACTTC.

V and J are TRBV25-1 and TRBJ2-7; TRBD2 is a possible D gene (5 bases). The length of the CDR3 is 14 residues. V lost 4 bases to trimming and J lost 3 bases, with 13 bases between them. From germline, CDR1 is MGHDK and CDR2 SYGVNS. CDR3 region: CASSAHKSGYEQYF. CDR3 sequence (DNA): TGTGCCAGCAGTGCCCATAAAAGCGGCTACGAGCAGTACTTC.

The V gene is TRBV29-1, the J gene TRBJ2-1; D may be TRBD2 (6 bases). V was trimmed by 5 bases and J by 0 bases, leaving 20 bases between them. The CDR3 is 17 residues long. Germline CDR1 and CDR2: SQVTM and ANQGSEA. The CDR3 here is CSVPGTFPSSSYNEQFF. The CDR3 DNA is TGCAGCGTTCCCGGGACTTTTCCCTCCAGCTCCTACAATGAGCAGTTCTTC.

The chain links TRBV21-1 to TRBJ2-7; whether TRBD1, the table's D call, matches the DNA was not checked. TRBV21-1 is flagged as a pseudogene. The CDR3 totals 14 residues. The CDR3 nucleotides are TGTGCCAGCAGCAAAAAGACAGGGGATTACGAGCAGTACTTC. This codes for CASSKKTGDYEQYF.

This chain joins TRBV7-3 and TRBJ2-2; TRBD2 matches at 14 bases. Looked up from germline, CDR1 is SGHTA and CDR2 is FQGTGA. The ends lost 1 base at V and 7 bases at J; junction bases unmatched: 5. This CDR3 has 17 residues. CDR3 sequence reads: CASSLSGTSGRGGELFF. The CDR3 DNA sequence: TGTGCCAGCAGCTTAAGTGGGACTAGCGGGAGAGGCGGGGAGCTGTTTTTT.

The gene calls are TRBV28 and TRBJ2-3, with 7 bases lining up with TRBD2. In germline, CDR1 is MDHEN, CDR2 SYDVKM. The CDR3 is 14 amino acids. V trimming: 5 bases; J trimming: 0 bases; junction bases outside the gene matches: 2. The CDR3: CASSLAESTDTQYF. The DNA for the CDR3 is TGTGCCAGCAGTCTAGCGGAGAGCACAGATACGCAGTATTTT.

The V and J genes are TRBV19 and TRBJ2-1; 8 nucleotides align to TRBD2. V was clipped by 5 bases and J by 0 bases; unmatched bases: 9. The CDR3 has 17 residues. Per the germline V gene, CDR1 is LNHDA and CDR2 is SQIVND (reference sequence). The CDR3 DNA reads as TGTGCCAGTAGTTTTGCGGGAGGCCGAAGCTCCTACAATGAGCAGTTCTTC. This codes for CASSFAGGRSSYNEQFF.

V gene TRBV28 combines with J gene TRBJ1-3; weak D call: TRBD1 (6 bases). In germline, CDR1 is MDHEN, CDR2 SYDVKM. V lost 5 bases and J lost 0, with 11 bases in between. CDR3 length equals 15 residues. CDR3 coding DNA: TGTGCCAGCAGTATAACAGGGATCTCTGGAAACACCATATATTTT. This encodes CASSITGISGNTIYF.

V is TRBV5-5 and J is TRBJ2-7, with 10 bases lining up with TRBD1. CDR1 is SGHKS and CDR2 is YYEKEE in the germline V gene (reference sequence). This CDR3 has 16 residues. V was clipped by 4 bases and J by 1 base; unmatched bases: 8. CDR3 nucleotide sequence: TGTGCCAGCAGCCCTGACAGGGGGCTACCTTCCTACGAGCAGTACTTC. Its translation: CASSPDRGLPSYEQYF. Using reference TRBV5-5 and TRBJ2-7 for the parts outside the CDR3, the full variable domain is DAGVTQSPTHLIKTRGQQVTLRCSPISGHKSVSWYQQVLGQGPQFIFQYYEKEERGRGNFPDRFSARQFPNYSSELNVNALLLGDSALYLCASSPDRGLPSYEQYFGPGTRLTVT.

This chain connects TRBV2 to TRBJ2-7, with 12 bases matching TRBD1. Germline V gene lookup returns CDR1 SNHLY and CDR2 FYNNEI. The CDR3 loop spans 19 amino acids. J was trimmed by 1 base and V by 0 bases; bases with no gene match: 10. This CDR3 is CASSEAWGDRGLDSYEQYF. CDR3 DNA: TGTGCCAGCAGTGAAGCGTGGGGGGACAGGGGGCTTGATTCCTACGAGCAGTACTTC.